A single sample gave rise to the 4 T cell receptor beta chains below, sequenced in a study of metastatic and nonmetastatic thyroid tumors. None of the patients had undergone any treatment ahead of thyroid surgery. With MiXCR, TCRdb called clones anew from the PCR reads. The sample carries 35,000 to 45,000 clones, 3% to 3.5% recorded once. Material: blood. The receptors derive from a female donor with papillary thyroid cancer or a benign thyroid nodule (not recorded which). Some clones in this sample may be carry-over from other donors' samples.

As DNA, the CDR3 is TGTGCCAGCAGCCCTACCTCGGATTATGGCTACACCTTC. Translating gives CASSPTSDYGYTF. The gene calls are TRBV12-3 or TRBV12-4 and TRBJ1-2; the D is unclear. The CDR3 covers 13 residues. V was clipped by 6 bases and J by 5 bases, with 13 bases between them.

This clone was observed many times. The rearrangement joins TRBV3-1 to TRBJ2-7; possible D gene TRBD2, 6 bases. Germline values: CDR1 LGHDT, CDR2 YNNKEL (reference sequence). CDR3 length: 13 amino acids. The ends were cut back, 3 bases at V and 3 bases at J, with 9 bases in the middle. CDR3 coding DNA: TGTGCCAGCAGCCAGAAGGGACTCTACGAGCAGTACTTC. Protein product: CASSQKGLYEQYF.

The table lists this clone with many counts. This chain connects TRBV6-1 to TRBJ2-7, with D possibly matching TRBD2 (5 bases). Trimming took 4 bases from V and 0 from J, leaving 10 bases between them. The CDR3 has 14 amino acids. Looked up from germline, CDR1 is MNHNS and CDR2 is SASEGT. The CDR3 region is CASSAPGSSYEQYF. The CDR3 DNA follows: TGTGCCAGCAGTGCTCCGGGATCCTCCTACGAGCAGTACTTC.

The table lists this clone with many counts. CDR3 region: CASRPGGGLSVGDEQFF. CDR3 nucleotide sequence: TGCGCCAGCCGCCCAGGCGGAGGGCTGTCGGTCGGAGATGAGCAGTTCTTC. This chain connects TRBV5-1 to TRBJ2-1; D might be TRBD2 (6 bases). Germline CDR1 SGHRS, CDR2 YFSETQ. Trimming left V 7 bases short and J 8 bases short, with 28 bases between. The CDR3 runs to 17 residues.